A selection of T cell receptor beta chains follows, all from one sample in a study of regulatory T cells in long-lasting Graves disease. TCRdb processed the multiplex PCR reads anew with MiXCR; each CDR3 protein has one entry. The data contain 300,000 to 350,000 distinct CDR3 sequences, less than 20% of them singletons. Specimen: peripheral blood mononuclear cells (PBMCs), collected when the disease was refractory, from a patient treated with antithyroid drugs. Every receptor here comes from a female donor with Graves disease. CDR3s include the opening cysteine and the closing phenylalanine or tryptophan.

TRBJ2-4 | TRBV5-8 | CASSLSGEGIAKNIQYF
TRBJ1-2 | TRBV7-2 | CASSLAGDRLYYGYTF
TRBJ2-2 | TRBV29-1 | CSGGQGTGELFF
TRBJ2-5 | TRBV19 | CASSTVFDSQETQYF
TRBJ2-1 | TRBV27 | CASIHGLDGSYNEQFF
TRBJ2-7 | TRBV4-2 | CASSQEMGFYEQYF
TRBJ2-7 | TRBV19 | CASSMTGNEQYF
TRBJ1-3 | TRBV20-1 | CSARDPGARGNTIYF
TRBJ1-5 | TRBV12-3/TRBV12-4 | CASSLGAGRNQPQHF
TRBJ2-7 | TRBV20-1 | CSPTSAAGYEQYF
TRBJ1-4 | TRBV7-9 | CASSPRARGPEKLFF
TRBJ1-5 | TRBV20-1 | CSARDMKSGGLQPQHF
TRBJ2-3 | TRBV7-8 | CASSPGVTDTQYF
TRBJ2-3 | TRBV11-2 | CASSLARFTDTQYF
TRBJ2-7 | TRBV11-2 | CASSLGLAGREQYF
TRBJ2-7 | TRBV11-2 | CASSLGYLLEAHVEQYF
TRBJ2-5 | TRBV7-2 | CASSSGLGRETQYF
TRBJ2-7 | TRBV20-1 | CSARGERGREQYF
TRBJ2-2 | TRBV27 | CASNSVRLLAGEITGELFF
TRBJ1-2 | TRBV2 | CASKIGNHGYTF
TRBJ2-2 | TRBV20-1 | CSAREMGVNTGELFF
TRBJ2-2 | TRBV7-2 | CASSRTAGNTGELFF
TRBJ2-7 | TRBV19 | CASKGWTSDDEQYF
TRBJ2-2 | TRBV7-3 | CASSLEVSTGELFF
TRBJ1-2 | TRBV7-2 | CASLLGDRADYTF
TRBJ2-7 | TRBV6-2/TRBV6-3 | CASSPLTSGASYEQYF
TRBJ1-4 | TRBV2 | CASSLSDSQRRF
TRBJ2-7 | TRBV6-1 | CATGGLVNYYEQYF
TRBJ2-7 | TRBV7-2 | CASSLLGGLSYEQYF
TRBJ2-5 | TRBV2 | CASSGGGTQYF
TRBJ1-2 | TRBV13 | CARWAGYGYTF